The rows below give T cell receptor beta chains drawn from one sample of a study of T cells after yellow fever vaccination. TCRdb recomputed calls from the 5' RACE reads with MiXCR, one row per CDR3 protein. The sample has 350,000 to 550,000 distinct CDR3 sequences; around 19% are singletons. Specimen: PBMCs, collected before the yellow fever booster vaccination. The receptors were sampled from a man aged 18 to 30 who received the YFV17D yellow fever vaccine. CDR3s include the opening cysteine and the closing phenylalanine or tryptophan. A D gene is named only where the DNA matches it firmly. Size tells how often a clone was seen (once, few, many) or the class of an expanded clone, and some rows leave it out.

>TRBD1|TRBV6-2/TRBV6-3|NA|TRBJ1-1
CASSFIQGASENTEAFF
TGTGCCAGCAGTTTCATCCAGGGGGCCTCCGAAAACACTGAAGCTTTCTTT
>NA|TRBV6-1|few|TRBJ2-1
CASTQDRANNEQFF
TGTGCCAGCACCCAGGACCGCGCCAACAATGAGCAGTTCTTC
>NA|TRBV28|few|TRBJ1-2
CASTRALDYGYTF
TGTGCCAGCACGCGGGCCCTCGACTATGGCTACACCTTC
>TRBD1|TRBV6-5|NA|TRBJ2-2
CASSRSPPRQGAGELFF
TGTGCCAGCAGTCGCTCCCCCCCTCGACAGGGAGCCGGGGAGCTGTTTTTT
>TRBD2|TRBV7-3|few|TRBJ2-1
CASSLMGTSGGYNEQFF
TGTGCCAGCAGCTTAATGGGGACGAGCGGGGGCTACAATGAGCAGTTCTTC
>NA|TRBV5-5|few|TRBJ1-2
CASSLERVSGYTF
TGTGCCAGCAGCTTGGAGAGGGTTAGTGGCTACACCTTC
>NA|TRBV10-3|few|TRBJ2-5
CAIKGGGEETQYF
TGTGCCATCAAAGGTGGGGGAGAAGAGACCCAGTACTTC
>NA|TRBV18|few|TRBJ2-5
CASSPAGWETQYF
TGTGCCAGCTCACCGGCGGGGTGGGAGACCCAGTACTTC
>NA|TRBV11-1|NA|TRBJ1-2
CASLPGGDDYGYTF
TGTGCCAGCCTCCCGGGCGGGGACGACTATGGCTACACCTTC
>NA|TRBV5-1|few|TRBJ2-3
CASSGYGSSTDTQYF
TGCGCCAGCAGCGGGTATGGCTCTAGCACAGATACGCAGTATTTT
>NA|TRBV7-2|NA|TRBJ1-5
CASSLRPLGGIMGNQPQHF
TGTGCCAGCAGCTTGCGCCCCCTTGGCGGGATTATGGGAAATCAGCCCCAGCATTTT
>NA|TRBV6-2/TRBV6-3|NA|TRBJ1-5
CASSSWGDQPQHF
TGTGCCAGCAGTTCCTGGGGGGATCAGCCCCAGCATTTT
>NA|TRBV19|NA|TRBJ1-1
CASRIMGNTEAFF
TGTGCCAGCCGTATAATGGGGAACACTGAAGCTTTCTTT
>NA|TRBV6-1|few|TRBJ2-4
CASSVGQGNKNIQYF
TGTGCCAGCAGTGTTGGGCAGGGGAACAAAAACATTCAGTACTTC
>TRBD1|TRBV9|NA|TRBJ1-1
CASSVMGQRGTEAFF
TGTGCCAGCAGCGTTATGGGACAGCGGGGCACTGAAGCTTTCTTT
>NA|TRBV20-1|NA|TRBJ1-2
CSASAGTPELLYGYTF
TGCAGTGCTAGTGCCGGGACACCCGAACTTCTCTATGGCTACACCTTC
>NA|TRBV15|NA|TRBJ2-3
CATSRGAARVVRTDTQYF
TGTGCCACCAGCAGAGGAGCGGCGAGAGTAGTCCGGACAGATACGCAGTATTTT
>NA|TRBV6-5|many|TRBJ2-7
CASSYSPRTVVTEQYF
TGTGCCAGCAGTTACTCGCCCCGGACGGTGGTTACGGAGCAGTACTTC
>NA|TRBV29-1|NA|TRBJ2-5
CSVGHGTQETQYF
TGCAGCGTTGGGCATGGTACACAAGAGACCCAGTACTTC
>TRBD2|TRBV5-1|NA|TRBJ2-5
CASSPLRGTSGGETQYF
TGCGCCAGCAGCCCCCTCCGCGGGACTAGCGGGGGGGAGACCCAGTACTTC
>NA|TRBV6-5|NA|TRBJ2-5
CASTPGFQETQYF
TGTGCCAGCACCCCGGGATTCCAAGAGACCCAGTACTTC
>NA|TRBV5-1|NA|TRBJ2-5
CASSKGGTKETQYF
TGCGCCAGCAGCAAGGGTGGTACAAAAGAGACCCAGTACTTC
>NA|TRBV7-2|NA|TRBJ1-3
CASSLAGLQGSGNTIYF
TGTGCCAGCAGCTTAGCAGGCCTACAGGGCTCTGGAAACACCATATATTTT
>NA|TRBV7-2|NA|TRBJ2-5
CAYSRTGGETQYF
TGTGCTTACTCCCGAACCGGGGGAGAGACCCAGTACTTC
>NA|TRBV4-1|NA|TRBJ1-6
CASSHLRQGRNSPLHF
TGCGCCAGCAGCCATCTCAGGCAGGGGCGGAATTCACCCCTCCACTTT
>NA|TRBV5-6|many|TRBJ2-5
CASSLESETQYF
TGTGCCAGCAGCTTGGAGTCGGAGACCCAGTACTTC
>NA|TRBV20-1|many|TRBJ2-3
CSARDPRVTDTQYF
TGCAGTGCTAGAGATCCCAGGGTTACAGATACGCAGTATTTT
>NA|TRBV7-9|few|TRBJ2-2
CASSLVVYTGELFF
TGTGCCAGCAGCTTAGTCGTTTACACCGGGGAGCTGTTTTTT
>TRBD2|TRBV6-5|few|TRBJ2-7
CASREDRLAGVEQYF
TGTGCCAGCAGAGAGGACCGACTAGCGGGGGTCGAGCAGTACTTC
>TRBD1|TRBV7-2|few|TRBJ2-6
CASSQSRGDRDPTGANVLTF
TGTGCCAGCAGCCAATCACGGGGGGACAGGGACCCCACTGGGGCCAACGTCCTGACTTTC
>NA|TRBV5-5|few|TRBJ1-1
CASSWPGAEAFF
TGTGCCAGCAGCTGGCCGGGGGCTGAAGCTTTCTTT
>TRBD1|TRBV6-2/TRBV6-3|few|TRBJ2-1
CASRSRDRGHNEQFF
TGTGCCAGCAGAAGCCGGGACAGGGGGCACAATGAGCAGTTCTTC
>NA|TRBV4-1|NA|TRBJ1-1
CASSQAGTYINTEAFF
TGCGCCAGCAGCCAAGCCGGGACATATATCAACACTGAAGCTTTCTTT
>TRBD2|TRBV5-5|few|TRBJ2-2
CASSLALRRVAGGTGELFF
TGTGCCAGCAGCCTAGCGCTTCGTCGGGTAGCGGGGGGAACCGGGGAGCTGTTTTTT
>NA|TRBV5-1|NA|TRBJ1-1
CASREVQGTEAFF
TGCGCCAGCAGGGAGGTCCAGGGCACTGAAGCTTTCTTT
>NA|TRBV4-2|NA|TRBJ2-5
CASSQGDQASETQYF
TGTGCCAGCAGCCAAGGGGATCAAGCTTCGGAGACCCAGTACTTC
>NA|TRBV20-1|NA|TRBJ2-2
CSANGVNTGELFF
TGCAGTGCCAATGGGGTGAACACCGGGGAGCTGTTTTTT
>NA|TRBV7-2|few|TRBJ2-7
CASSNDGVSYEQYF
TGTGCCAGCAGCAATGATGGGGTCTCCTACGAGCAGTACTTC
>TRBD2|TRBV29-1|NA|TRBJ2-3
CSVDEPLAGGDTQYF
TGCAGCGTGGACGAACCGCTAGCGGGAGGGGATACGCAGTATTTT
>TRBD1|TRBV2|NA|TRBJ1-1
CASSEQGVEAFF
TGTGCCAGCAGTGAACAGGGGGTGGAAGCTTTCTTT
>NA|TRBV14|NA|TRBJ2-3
CASEAAGLRDTQYF
TGTGCCAGCGAAGCCGCAGGGCTAAGAGATACGCAGTATTTT
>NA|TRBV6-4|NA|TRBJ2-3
CASSEGLKGTDTQYF
TGTGCCAGCAGTGAAGGACTAAAGGGGACAGATACGCAGTATTTT
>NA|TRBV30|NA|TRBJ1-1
CAWSSRNGAEAFF
TGTGCCTGGAGTAGTAGAAACGGCGCTGAAGCTTTCTTT
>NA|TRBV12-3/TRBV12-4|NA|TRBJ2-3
CASSPQGGLTDTQYF
TGTGCCAGCAGTCCACAGGGTGGGCTCACAGATACGCAGTATTTT